The rows below give T cell receptor beta chains drawn from one sample of a study of identical twins. MiXCR was run by TCRdb on the 5' RACE reads, yielding one entry per CDR3 protein. The sample holds hundreds of thousands of distinct CDR3 sequences, 5.5% to 7% seen once. These records were also assigned to another study, of yellow fever vaccine responses in identical twins.

Material: memory (CD45RO+) T cells sorted from blood. The source of these receptors is a woman aged 18-35 years in good health. Both conserved end residues are part of each CDR3. The D gene is left open where the match is weak. Clone size, where shown, is once, few, many, or a class for clones that have expanded.

TRBV20-1,-,TRBJ1-1,-,TGCAGTGCTACCGATCAAGGTCCACCCCTCACTGAAGCTTTCTTT,CSATDQGPPLTEAFF
TRBV20-1,many,TRBJ2-1,-,TGCAGTGCTAGTACCCCCTACAATGAGCAGTTCTTC,CSASTPYNEQFF
TRBV5-5,many,TRBJ2-6,-,TGTGCCAGCGAGGTATTCTCTGGGGCCAACGTCCTGACTTTC,CASEVFSGANVLTF
TRBV3-1,-,TRBJ2-4,TRBD1,TGTGCCAGCAGCCGACGGACAGGACGTACGGTTCAGTACTTC,CASSRRTGRTVQYF
TRBV27,-,TRBJ2-7,-,TGTGCCAGCGGCCGGGGGAGTGAGCAGTACTTC,CASGRGSEQYF
TRBV7-6,few,TRBJ1-1,-,TGTGCCAGCAGCCCGCGGCTAACTCGGGGACCCACTTACACTGAAGCTTTCTTT,CASSPRLTRGPTYTEAFF
TRBV7-9,-,TRBJ2-7,TRBD2,TGTGCCAGCAGCCGCGAAGCGGGAGAGGGTTCCGAGCAGTACTTC,CASSREAGEGSEQYF
TRBV2,-,TRBJ1-2,-,TGTGCCAGCCGTAGGGAACGTAAGGATGGCTACACCTTC,CASRRERKDGYTF
TRBV12-3/TRBV12-4,many,TRBJ2-1,TRBD2,TGTGCCAGCAGTTTAGTCGGCCTAGCGGGAGGGCATGAGCAGTTCTTC,CASSLVGLAGGHEQFF
TRBV18,-,TRBJ1-2,-,TGTGCCAGCTCACCAGGGAGGATAAACTATGGCTACACCTTC,CASSPGRINYGYTF
TRBV29-1,few,TRBJ1-3,-,TGCAGCGTTACCGAGGGAAACACCATATATTTT,CSVTEGNTIYF
TRBV7-9,-,TRBJ1-1,-,TGTGCCAGCAGCTTATATGCAAGCACTGAAGCTTTCTTT,CASSLYASTEAFF
TRBV5-1,few,TRBJ1-2,TRBD1,TGCGCCAGCAGCTTGTCCGGGACAGCCCGCGCCTATGGCTACACCTTC,CASSLSGTARAYGYTF
TRBV24-1,many,TRBJ2-1,-,TGTGCCACCAGTGGGGAAGCCGCCTCCTCCTACAATGAGCAGTTCTTC,CATSGEAASSYNEQFF
TRBV12-3/TRBV12-4,many,TRBJ2-1,-,TGTGCCAGCAGTTCCCAGGGGAATGAGCAGTTCTTC,CASSSQGNEQFF
TRBV3-1,-,TRBJ1-6,-,TGTGCCAGCAGCCAAGAGGGAAGACTTAATAATTCACCCCTCCACTTT,CASSQEGRLNNSPLHF